These 9 T cell receptor beta chains came from one sample sequenced in a study of control samples from healthy donors and cancer patients. The assay was immunoSEQ multiplex PCR, and TCRdb's table has in-frame clones only and misses some. Counted here are about 51,000 clones, 88% occurring once; the ten biggest clones make up roughly 42%. Sample: PBMCs. All receptors derive from a middle-aged man with head and neck cancer.

The rearrangement joins TRBV10-3 to TRBJ1-1; D is unresolved. V was pared by 5 bases and J by 0 bases, with 7 bases between. This CDR3 contains 13 residues. The germline V gene has CDR1 ENHRY and CDR2 SYGVKD. The CDR3 is CAISTLVNTEAFF. CDR3 DNA sequence: TGTGCCATCAGTACACTGGTGAACACTGAAGCTTTCTTT.

This clone was detected only a few times. CDR3 nucleotide sequence: TGCGCCAGCAGTGATTCCGTCCCGGGACTAAACTACGAGCAGTACTTC. It yields the protein CASSDSVPGLNYEQYF. The J gene is TRBJ2-7, the V gene TRBV10-1, with 7 bases identical to TRBD2. In germline, CDR1 is WNHNN, CDR2 SYGVQD (reference sequence). The CDR3 length is 16 residues. With V trimmed by 3 bases and J by 3 bases, 11 bases remained unmatched.

This clone has just a few counts. The rearrangement links TRBV10-3 to TRBJ2-1, with D possibly being TRBD2 (6 bases). Germline values: CDR1 ENHRY, CDR2 SYGVKD. V was shortened by 0 bases and J by 1 base, with 16 bases between the two germline ends. The CDR3 totals 18 residues. CDR3 amino acids: CAISESPFGGRSYNEQFF. The DNA for the CDR3 is TGTGCCATCAGTGAGTCGCCCTTTGGGGGGAGGTCCTACAATGAGCAGTTCTTC.

The chain combines TRBV5-4 with TRBJ2-3; 13 positions agree with TRBD2. Germline V gene sequence: CDR1 SGHNT, CDR2 YYREEE (reference sequence). V shed 3 bases and J 8 bases; nucleotides not matched to a gene: 6. The CDR3 totals 15 residues. The DNA for the CDR3 is TGTGCCAGCAGCTCCCGGACTAGCGGGAGCGGTACGCAGTATTTT. Translating gives CASSSRTSGSGTQYF. The full variable domain, in which reference TRBV5-4 and TRBJ2-3 provide the parts outside the CDR3, is ETGVTQSPTHLIKTRGQQVTLRCSSQSGHNTVSWYQQALGQGPQFIFQYYREEENGRGNFPPRFSGLQFPNYSSELNVNALELDDSALYLCASSSRTSGSGTQYFGPGTRLTVL.

This rearrangement joins TRBV6-2 or TRBV6-3 to TRBJ2-5; D uncertain. CDR1 and CDR2 from the germline V gene are MNHEY and SVGEGT. The CDR3 contains 15 residues. V lost 0 bases and J lost 5, with 13 bases in between. The CDR3 region is CASSYSIRVGETQYF. The CDR3 coding sequence is TGTGCCAGCAGTTACTCGATCCGTGTTGGCGAGACCCAGTACTTC.

The sample holds a few counts of this clone. Distinct nucleotide sequences in the sample also encode this CDR3. The J gene is TRBJ2-7, the V gene TRBV11-2; D is ambiguous. With 4 bases removed from V and 1 base from J, the gap between germline ends came to 14 bases. The CDR3 extends over 15 amino acids. The germline V gene encodes CDR1 SGHAT and CDR2 FQNNGV. The DNA of the CDR3 is TGTGCCAGCAGCTCTCTGGCCAGGCGATCCTACGAGCAGTACTTC. Its protein is CASSSLARRSYEQYF.

V usage is TRBV19 and J usage is TRBJ2-1; D is perhaps TRBD1 or TRBD2 (6 bases each). Germline values: CDR1 LNHDA, CDR2 SQIVND (reference sequence). CDR3 length: 17 amino acids. Trimming pared 5 bases from V and 6 bases from J, leaving 23 bases between. Here the CDR3 reads CASSPYRSGAMVNEQFF. DNA of the CDR3: TGTGCCAGTAGTCCTTATAGGTCGGGGGCGATGGTCAATGAGCAGTTCTTC.

There are a few counts of this clone. The chain joins TRBV20-1 to TRBJ2-7, with D possibly matching TRBD2 (5 bases). This CDR3 region has 11 residues. With 5 bases removed from V and 4 bases from J, the gap between germline ends came to 9 bases. CDR1 DFQATT and CDR2 SNEGSKA come from the germline V gene (reference sequence). The CDR3 nucleotides read TGCAGTGCTGAAAAGCGGTACGAGCAGTACTTC. Its translation is CSAEKRYEQYF.

The CDR3 spells CASSLVSLSPGVYEQYF. Here the CDR3 DNA reads TGTGCCAGCAGCTTAGTGTCCCTCTCCCCGGGGGTTTACGAGCAGTACTTC. This chain connects TRBV11-2 to TRBJ2-7, with D tentatively TRBD2 (6 bases). Germline assignment: CDR1 SGHAT and CDR2 FQNNGV. The CDR3 totals 17 residues. Trimming left V 1 base short and J 4 bases short, with 20 bases between.